The 32 T cell receptor beta chains listed next were all sequenced from one sample in a study of blood T cell repertoires in COVID-19. Only in-frame clones appear in the TCRdb table, and some are missing; sequencing was by immunoSEQ multiplex PCR. The table lists 45,000 or so clones, around 82% of them singletons. Sequenced input: peripheral blood. The receptor set was obtained from a woman in her sixties or seventies with acute or convalescent COVID-19.

The rearrangement links TRBV5-1 to TRBJ1-4; 10 bases agree with TRBD1. The CDR3 spans 17 residues. Germline V CDR1 and CDR2: SGHRS, YFSETQ. Trimming took 2 bases from V and 7 from J; bases not matched to a gene: 11. As DNA, the CDR3 is TGCGCCAGCAGCTTAAGACAGGGGGCAAGGAATAGTGAAAAACTGTTTTTT. Translating it yields CASSLRQGARNSEKLFF.

V usage is TRBV19 and J usage is TRBJ1-1, with a tentative D call TRBD1 (6 bases). The germline gives CDR1 LNHDA, CDR2 SQIVND (reference sequence). Trimming cost V 7 bases and J 1 base, with 10 bases left between them. The length of the CDR3 is 13 residues. The CDR3 DNA sequence: TGTGCCAGTATTCCGGACAGGAACACTGAAGCTTTCTTT. This codes for CASIPDRNTEAFF.

The chain carries TRBV4-1 and TRBJ2-3, with 9 bases aligning to TRBD1. Germline CDR1 and CDR2: MGHRA and YSYEKL. The J segment lost 5 bases and the V segment lost 4 bases, leaving 10 bases of the junction unmatched. CDR3 length: 16 amino acids. The CDR3 sequence is CASSPGRTGDQDTQYF. DNA of the CDR3: TGCGCCAGCAGCCCCGGTCGGACAGGGGACCAAGATACGCAGTATTTT.

J is TRBJ1-1 and V is TRBV7-3; D uncertain. The CDR3 is made up of 15 amino acids. Trimming removed 5 bases at V and 4 bases at J, with 17 bases between. Per the germline V gene, CDR1 is SGHTA and CDR2 is FQGTGA. The DNA of the CDR3 is TGTGCCAGCAGCCTCCCGTCTGGTCCGCGCACTGAAGCTTTCTTT. Translated: CASSLPSGPRTEAFF.

This chain uses TRBV6-4 with TRBJ2-2, with D tentatively TRBD1 (6 bases). Trimming took 5 bases from V and 1 from J, leaving 8 bases between them. Germline loops: CDR1 MRHNA, CDR2 SNTAGT. CDR3 length: 14 residues. DNA of the CDR3: TGTGCCAGCAGTATACAGGGGAACACCGGGGAGCTGTTTTTT. The encoded protein is CASSIQGNTGELFF.

The sample holds one count of this clone. The J gene is TRBJ2-2, the V gene TRBV9; no reliable D call. V dropped 3 bases and J dropped 0 bases, with 15 bases sitting between them. The CDR3 spans 17 residues. Germline V gene data show CDR1 as SGDLS and CDR2 as YYNGEE. CDR3 residues: CASSAYYSRSNTGELFF. Written as DNA, the CDR3 is TGTGCCAGCAGCGCCTATTACAGTCGCTCGAACACCGGGGAGCTGTTTTTT.

V is TRBV6-6 and J is TRBJ2-3; 13 nucleotides agree with TRBD2. The V and J ends lost 5 bases and 5 bases, in that order; junction bases with no gene match: 13. Germline CDR1 reads MNHNY; CDR2 reads SVGAGI (reference sequence). The CDR3 totals 18 residues. For the CDR3, the DNA is TGTGCCAGCAGTCGCACTAGCGGGAGGGCCGGTGGGGTAGATACGCAGTATTTT. Protein: CASSRTSGRAGGVDTQYF.

The chain uses TRBV10-1 and TRBJ2-1; TRBD1 matches at 8 bases. The length of the CDR3 is 16 residues. V lost 7 bases and J lost 0; bases outside the gene matches: 8. The germline CDR1 and CDR2 sequences are WNHNN and SYGVQD (reference sequence). The CDR3 DNA reads as TGCGCCAGCACTACAGACAGGGGTCCCTCCTACAATGAGCAGTTCTTC. Translation: CASTTDRGPSYNEQFF.

V is TRBV13 and J is TRBJ2-7; D is possibly TRBD1 (8 bases). The CDR3 covers 13 residues. Germline CDR1 and CDR2: PRHDT and FYEKMQ (reference sequence). Trimming removed 5 bases at V and 7 bases at J, with 15 bases between. CDR3 in amino acids: CASSRTGREEQYF. The CDR3 DNA sequence: TGTGCCAGCAGCAGGACAGGGAGGGAGGAGCAGTACTTC.

This clone was seen a single time. The rearrangement uses TRBV6-2 or TRBV6-3 and TRBJ2-1; the match to TRBD2 covers 11 bases. CDR1 is MNHEY and CDR2 is SVGEGT in the germline V gene. The CDR3 has 11 residues. Trimming took 5 bases from V and 15 from J; bases not matched to a gene: 3. CDR3: CASSRGLAGFF. As DNA, the CDR3 is TGTGCCAGCAGTCGTGGACTAGCGGGGTTCTTC.

This clone was picked up a small number of times. The chain links TRBV7-9 to TRBJ1-1, with D unclear. This CDR3 is 14 amino acids long. The germline gives CDR1 SEHNR, CDR2 FQNEAQ (reference sequence). The V and J ends lost 3 bases and 0 bases respectively, with 8 bases between them. The CDR3 spells CASSFGPVNTEAFF. DNA for the CDR3: TGTGCCAGCAGCTTTGGGCCAGTGAACACTGAAGCTTTCTTT.

The rearrangement joins TRBV5-1 to TRBJ2-1, with D maybe TRBD2 (5 bases). Germline loops: CDR1 SGHRS, CDR2 YFSETQ. The CDR3 sequence is 12 residues long. Trimming removed 7 bases at V and 5 bases at J, with 10 bases between. The CDR3 DNA is TGCGCCAGCGTGTTCGGGAACAATGAGCAGTTCTTC. Translating gives CASVFGNNEQFF.

This clone was observed a handful of times. The chain recombines TRBV28 with TRBJ2-4; 8 bases match TRBD2. This CDR3 region has 13 residues. In germline, CDR1 is MDHEN, CDR2 SYDVKM. Losses at the gene ends were 5 bases for V and 9 bases for J; bases not matched to a gene: 6. The CDR3 region has the DNA TGTGCCAGCAGTAGCGGGAGAGTGGGCATTCAGTACTTC. Protein: CASSSGRVGIQYF.

This clone appeared once. The chain is built from TRBV3-1 (or the pseudogene TRBV3-2) and TRBJ2-3; TRBD2 matches 9 bases. The germline CDR1 and CDR2 sequences are LGHDT and YNNKEL (reference sequence). The V gene end was trimmed by 4 bases and the J gene end by 7 bases; junction bases not matched to a gene: 9. This CDR3 is built from 15 residues. The CDR3 sequence is CASSPDSGRRNTQYF. The CDR3 DNA sequence: TGTGCCAGCAGCCCCGATAGCGGGAGAAGGAATACGCAGTATTTT.

The V and J genes are TRBV7-9 and TRBJ2-2; 8 bases agree with TRBD1. From germline, CDR1 is SEHNR and CDR2 FQNEAQ (reference sequence). This CDR3 region has 16 residues. Unmatched junction bases numbered 12, after V lost 5 bases and J lost 7 bases. The CDR3, as DNA: TGTGCCAGCAGCCGCCGGACAGGGAGAGTCGGCGGGGAGCTGTTTTTT. It translates to CASSRRTGRVGGELFF.

The chain carries TRBV7-2 and TRBJ2-7, with 8 bases identical to TRBD1. The CDR3 loop spans 14 amino acids. Germline V gene sequence: CDR1 SGHTA, CDR2 FQGNSA. Trimming cost V 4 bases and J 0 bases; bases outside gene matches: 2. CDR3 sequence: CASSSTGGSYEQYF. The CDR3 DNA follows: TGTGCCAGCAGCTCAACAGGGGGCTCCTACGAGCAGTACTTC.

The chain has TRBV9 and TRBJ2-7, with 11 positions matching TRBD2. This CDR3 has 14 residues. V lost 2 bases and J lost 4; bases outside the gene matches: 2. The germline V gene has CDR1 SGDLS and CDR2 YYNGEE. In DNA form, the CDR3 reads TGTGCCAGCAGCGTCACTAGCGGGAGTTACGAGCAGTACTTC. Its translation: CASSVTSGSYEQYF.

V gene TRBV24-1 combines with J gene TRBJ2-2, with 10 bases matching TRBD2. Germline trimming cut 4 bases from V and 1 base from J; bases unmatched to any gene: 5. This CDR3 has 17 residues. Per the germline V gene, CDR1 is KGHDR and CDR2 is SFDVKD. The CDR3 DNA reads as TGTGCCACCAGTGACCGTACTAGCGGGGTGAACACCGGGGAGCTGTTTTTT. It is translated as CATSDRTSGVNTGELFF.

The genes are TRBV27 and TRBJ2-2; D call uncertain. CDR1 and CDR2 from the germline V gene are MNHEY and SMNVEV (reference sequence). Trimming removed 4 bases at V and 6 bases at J, with 12 bases between. The CDR3 length is 14 residues. The CDR3 nucleotides read TGTGCCAGCAGTTCCACTATTGATTCCGGGGAGCTGTTTTTT. Its protein product is CASSSTIDSGELFF.

V usage is TRBV28 and J usage is TRBJ2-3; 13 bases fit TRBD2. The germline CDR1 and CDR2 sequences are MDHEN and SYDVKM. The CDR3 contains 17 residues. V was clipped by 2 bases and J by 4 bases; unmatched bases: 6. This chain's CDR3 is CASSLGLAGVFADTQYF. The CDR3 bases are TGTGCCAGCAGTTTAGGACTAGCGGGAGTATTCGCAGATACGCAGTATTTT. The variable domain in full, completed from reference TRBV28 and TRBJ2-3, reads DVKVTQSSRYLVKRTGEKVFLECVQDMDHENMFWYRQDPGLGLRLIYFSYDVKMKEKGDIPEGYSVSREKKERFSLILESASTNQTSMYLCASSLGLAGVFADTQYFGPGTRLTVL.

The rearrangement uses TRBV18 and TRBJ2-1; 11 bases align to TRBD1. This CDR3 region has 16 residues. V lost 5 bases to trimming and J lost 6 bases; unmatched junction nucleotides: 9. Germline values: CDR1 KGHSH, CDR2 LQKENI. The CDR3 DNA is TGTGCCAGCTCATTATCGCCGGGACAGGGGGTCAATGAGCAGTTCTTC. Its translation: CASSLSPGQGVNEQFF.

The V and J genes are TRBV11-2 and TRBJ2-3; a possible D gene is TRBD1 (6 bases). This CDR3 spans 13 amino acids. Germline-derived CDR1 and CDR2 are SGHAT and FQNNGV. V was shortened by 6 bases and J by 3 bases, with 10 bases between the two germline ends. As DNA, the CDR3 is TGTGCCAGCAGAACAGGGATGACAGATACGCAGTATTTT. This codes for CASRTGMTDTQYF.

The rearrangement links TRBV18 to TRBJ2-1, with a possible D match to TRBD1 (6 bases). V lost 3 bases to trimming and J lost 1 base, with 7 bases between them. Germline V lookup: CDR1 KGHSH, CDR2 LQKENI. The CDR3 loop spans 14 amino acids. Here the CDR3 reads CASSPGQSYNEQFF. CDR3 nucleotides: TGTGCCAGCTCACCCGGACAGTCCTACAATGAGCAGTTCTTC.

The rearrangement joins TRBV27 to TRBJ2-7; possibly TRBD2 for D (5 bases). CDR3 length equals 13 residues. CDR1 and CDR2 from the germline V gene are MNHEY and SMNVEV (reference sequence). V shed 5 bases and J shed 4 bases, with 12 bases lying between them. The DNA for the CDR3 is TGTGCCAGCAGTCCCCGGACGGGATACGAGCAGTACTTC. This encodes CASSPRTGYEQYF.

This sequence joins TRBV6-5 and TRBJ2-7; maybe TRBD2 (5 bases). Trimming shortened V by 9 bases and J by 2 bases, and 14 bases separated the two germline ends. CDR3 length: 13 amino acids. Germline CDR1 MNHEY, CDR2 SVGAGI. The DNA for the CDR3 is TGTGCCAGTATCCGAGAGGGCACCTACGAGCAGTACTTC. Translation gives CASIREGTYEQYF.

The chain couples TRBV28 to TRBJ1-1, with D maybe TRBD1 (5 bases). The CDR3 extends over 13 amino acids. V was cut by 6 bases and J by 0 bases, with 8 bases left in between. The germline CDR1 and CDR2 sequences are MDHEN and SYDVKM. This CDR3 reads CASRQQVNTEAFF. CDR3 DNA sequence: TGTGCCAGCAGGCAACAGGTGAACACTGAAGCTTTCTTT.

The chain joins TRBV4-1 to TRBJ1-5; 7 bases map to TRBD1. The CDR3 extends over 16 amino acids. J lost 4 bases, V lost 1 base, and 7 bases had no gene match. Germline V gene sequence: CDR1 MGHRA, CDR2 YSYEKL. The CDR3 loop is CASSQVPDRANQPQHF. DNA of the CDR3: TGCGCCAGCAGCCAAGTTCCAGACAGGGCGAATCAGCCCCAGCATTTT.

This sequence joins TRBV7-8 and TRBJ2-4; 11 bases align to TRBD2. The J segment lost 1 base and the V segment lost 5 bases, leaving 4 bases of the junction unmatched. CDR3 length equals 16 residues. In germline, CDR1 is SGHVS, CDR2 FQNEAQ. CDR3 nucleotide sequence: TGTGCCAGCAGCGAACTAGCGGGAGTCGCCAAAAACATTCAGTACTTC. Encoded protein: CASSELAGVAKNIQYF.

The rearrangement links TRBV28 to TRBJ1-1; a possible D gene is TRBD1 (6 bases). The germline V gene has CDR1 MDHEN and CDR2 SYDVKM. The ends were cut back, 9 bases at V and 2 bases at J, with 13 bases in the middle. The CDR3 has 13 residues. The CDR3 bases are TGTGCCAGTAGTACAGGGCCTAACACTGAAGCTTTCTTT. This sequence encodes CASSTGPNTEAFF.

This clone was counted between two and nine times. This chain links TRBV5-1 with TRBJ1-1, with 10 bases aligning to TRBD1. The CDR3 is 17 residues long. Germline CDR1 reads SGHRS; CDR2 reads YFSETQ. J was trimmed by 3 bases and V by 2 bases; bases with no gene match: 10. The CDR3, as DNA: TGCGCCAGCAGCTTATCCCCGGGACAGGGGTTGTACACTGAAGCTTTCTTT. Protein sequence: CASSLSPGQGLYTEAFF.

This clone was found once. The V and J genes are TRBV7-9 and TRBJ1-4; unclear D gene. CDR1 and CDR2 from the germline V gene are SEHNR and FQNEAQ (reference sequence). The CDR3 extends over 14 amino acids. V was shortened by 3 bases and J by 3 bases, with 8 bases between the two germline ends. In DNA form, the CDR3 reads TGTGCCAGCAGCTTGACGGGAGCTAATGAAAAACTGTTTTTT. Translation gives CASSLTGANEKLFF. The full variable domain, rest sourced from reference TRBV7-9 and TRBJ1-4, is DTGVSQNPRHKITKRGQNVTFRCDPISEHNRLYWYRQTLGQGPEFLTYFQNEAQLEKSRLLSDRFSAERPKGSFSTLEIQRTEQGDSAMYLCASSLTGANEKLFFGSGTQLSVL.

The chain joins TRBV11-3 to TRBJ2-1; 7 bases map to TRBD1. The CDR3 loop spans 16 amino acids. Germline V gene sequence: CDR1 SGHNT, CDR2 YENEEA. V lost 6 bases to trimming and J lost 6 bases; unmatched junction nucleotides: 14. CDR3 nucleotides: TGTGCCAGCAGTAAAACGGGACAGTCCCTTTTCAATGAGCAGTTCTTC. It translates to CASSKTGQSLFNEQFF.